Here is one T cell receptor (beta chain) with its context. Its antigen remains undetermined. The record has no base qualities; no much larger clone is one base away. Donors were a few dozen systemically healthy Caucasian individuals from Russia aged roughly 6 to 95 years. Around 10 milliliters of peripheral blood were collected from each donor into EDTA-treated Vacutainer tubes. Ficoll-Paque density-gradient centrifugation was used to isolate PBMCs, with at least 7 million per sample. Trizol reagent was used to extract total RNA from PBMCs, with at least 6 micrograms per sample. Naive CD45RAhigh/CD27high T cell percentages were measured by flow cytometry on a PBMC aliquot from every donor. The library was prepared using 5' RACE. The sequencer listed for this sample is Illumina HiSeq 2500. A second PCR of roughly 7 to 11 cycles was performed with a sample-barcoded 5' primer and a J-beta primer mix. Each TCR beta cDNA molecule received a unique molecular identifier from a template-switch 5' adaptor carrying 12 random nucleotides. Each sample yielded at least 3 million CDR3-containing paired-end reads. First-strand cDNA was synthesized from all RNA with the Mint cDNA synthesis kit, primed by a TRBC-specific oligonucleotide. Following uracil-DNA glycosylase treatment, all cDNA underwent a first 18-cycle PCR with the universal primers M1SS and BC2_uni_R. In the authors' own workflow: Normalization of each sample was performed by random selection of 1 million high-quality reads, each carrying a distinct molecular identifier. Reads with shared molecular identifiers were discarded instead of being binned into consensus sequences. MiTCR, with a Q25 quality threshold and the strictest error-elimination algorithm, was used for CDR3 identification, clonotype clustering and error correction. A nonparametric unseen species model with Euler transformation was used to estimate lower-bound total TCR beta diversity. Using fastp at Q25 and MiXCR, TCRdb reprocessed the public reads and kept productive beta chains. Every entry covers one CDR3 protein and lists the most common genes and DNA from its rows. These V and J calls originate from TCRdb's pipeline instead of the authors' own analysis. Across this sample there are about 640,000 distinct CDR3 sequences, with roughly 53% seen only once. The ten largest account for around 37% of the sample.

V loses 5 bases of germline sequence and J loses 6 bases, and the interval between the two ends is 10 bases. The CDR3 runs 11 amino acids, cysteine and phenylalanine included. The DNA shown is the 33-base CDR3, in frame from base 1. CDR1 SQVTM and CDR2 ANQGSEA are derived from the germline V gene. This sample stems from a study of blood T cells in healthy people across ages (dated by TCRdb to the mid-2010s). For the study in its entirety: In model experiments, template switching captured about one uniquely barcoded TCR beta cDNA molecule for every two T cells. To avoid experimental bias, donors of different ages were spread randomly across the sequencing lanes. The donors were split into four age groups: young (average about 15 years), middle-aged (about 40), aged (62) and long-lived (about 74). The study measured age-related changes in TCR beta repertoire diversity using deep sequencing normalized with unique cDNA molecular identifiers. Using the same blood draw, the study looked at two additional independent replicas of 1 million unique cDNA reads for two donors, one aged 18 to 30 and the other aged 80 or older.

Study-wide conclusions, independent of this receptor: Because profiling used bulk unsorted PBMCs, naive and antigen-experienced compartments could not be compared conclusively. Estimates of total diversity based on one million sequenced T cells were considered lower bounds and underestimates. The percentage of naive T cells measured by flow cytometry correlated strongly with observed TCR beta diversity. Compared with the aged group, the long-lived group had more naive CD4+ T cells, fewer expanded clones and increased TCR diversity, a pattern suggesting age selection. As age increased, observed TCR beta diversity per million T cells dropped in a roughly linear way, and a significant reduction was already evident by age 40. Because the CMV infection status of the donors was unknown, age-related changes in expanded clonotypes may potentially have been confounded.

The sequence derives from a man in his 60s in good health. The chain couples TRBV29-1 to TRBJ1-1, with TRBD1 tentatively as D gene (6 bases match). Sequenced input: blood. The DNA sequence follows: TGCAGCGTTCAAGGGGGTGCTGAAGCTTTCTTT. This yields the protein CSVQGGAEAFF.